The source of this T cell receptor (beta chain) is a study of early T cells in non-severe SARS-CoV-2 infection. Germline loops: CDR1 MNHEY, CDR2 SMNVEV (reference sequence). The length of the CDR3 is 14 residues. V trimming: 9 bases; J trimming: 2 bases; junction bases outside the gene matches: 4. Attached unique molecular identifiers marked individual cDNA molecules. TCRdb ran MiXCR on the 5' RACE reads and lists one entry per CDR3 protein. The data show some 63,000 distinct CDR3 sequences, approximately 13% seen once. This clonotype was counted at least ten times. This clonotype was sampled from an adult who was a healthcare worker with PCR-confirmed SARS-CoV-2 infection or an uninfected control (not recorded which). Sequences were obtained from whole blood. The chain carries TRBV27 and TRBJ2-7, with TRBD2 matching 13 bases. CDR3 region: CASGTSGGAYEQYF. CDR3 nucleotide sequence: TGTGCCAGTGGCACTAGCGGGGGGGCCTACGAGCAGTACTTC.